The rows below give T cell receptor beta chains drawn from one sample of a study of T-cell reconstitution after alpha-beta-depleted transplantation in children. Via MiXCR, TCRdb re-called the PCR reads, giving one row per CDR3 protein. The data show around 92,000 distinct CDR3 sequences, 12% seen once. The material was PBMCs from the stem cell graft donor, obtained from the stem cell graft. The receptors were gathered from a human donor who donated a stem cell graft to a child with inherited bone marrow failure. CDR3s include the opening cysteine and the closing phenylalanine or tryptophan.

j_gene,v_gene,CDR3aa
TRBJ1-5,TRBV4-3,CASSQDWDGPTQPQHF
TRBJ2-3,TRBV5-1,CASSLYGISRVSTDTQYF
TRBJ2-2,TRBV29-1,CSAITGDDANTGELFF
TRBJ2-1,TRBV7-9,CASSPGNRNNEQFF
TRBJ2-3,TRBV7-2,CASSRMEDTQYF
TRBJ2-4,TRBV5-1,CASSPTTGVNIQYF
TRBJ2-3,TRBV11-2,CASSPGVSTDTQYF
TRBJ2-7,TRBV15,CATSSDRVFSYEQYF
TRBJ1-1,TRBV11-2,CASSPDGTEAFF
TRBJ2-7,TRBV7-2,CASSPEAATYEQYF
TRBJ2-2,TRBV7-6,CASRSSGSVTGELFF
TRBJ2-6,TRBV7-9,CASSLETVGANVLTF
TRBJ1-1,TRBV7-9,CASSFDPNTEAFF
TRBJ2-7,TRBV15,CATSDRVSYEQYF
TRBJ1-6,TRBV7-9,CASSPAFNSPLHF
TRBJ2-7,TRBV5-1,CASSWNTGNEQYF
TRBJ2-4,TRBV2,CASSERRGEGGIQYF
TRBJ2-4,TRBV7-9,CASSAEAGVQYF
TRBJ1-6,TRBV25-1,CASSEYSEGSPLHF
TRBJ2-7,TRBV5-1,CASSPMGRGGHYEQYF
TRBJ2-3,TRBV7-2,CASSLGHPADTQYF
TRBJ1-4,TRBV4-1,CASSQDSVGQGRDEKLFF
TRBJ1-1,TRBV7-2,CASRQTTSNTEAFF
TRBJ2-6,TRBV13,CASSLVGFGQLSGANVLTF
TRBJ2-5,TRBV11-2,CASSPTFGGSWGVETQYF
TRBJ2-7,TRBV20-1,CSAIDQEFSYEQYF
TRBJ2-1,TRBV7-2,CASSRVATISYNEQFF
TRBJ2-1,TRBV7-2,CASSHRATAEYNEQFF
TRBJ1-1,TRBV6-5,CASSYSMDTRAAFF
TRBJ1-2,TRBV12-3/TRBV12-4,CASSFSGQHSPYGYTF
TRBJ2-5,TRBV9,CASSPNAETQYF
TRBJ1-5,TRBV6-2/TRBV6-3,CASSGPRTGLFQPQHF
TRBJ2-7,TRBV28,CASSFVGRDPSEQYF
TRBJ1-1,TRBV19,CASSIVGAPAYTEAFF
TRBJ2-1,TRBV27,CASSGTGAYNEQFF
TRBJ1-3,TRBV12-3/TRBV12-4,CASRLRNTIYF
TRBJ1-1,TRBV19,CASSIGVVSTEAFF
TRBJ1-1,TRBV15,CATSSKGNTEAFF
TRBJ2-2,TRBV5-6,CASSLAGGNTGELFF
TRBJ2-3,TRBV20-1,CSAKGPLGTDTQYF
TRBJ1-1,TRBV10-2,CASRPQDSNTEAFF
TRBJ2-3,TRBV19,CASTIKSSGGDTQYF
TRBJ2-7,TRBV11-2,CASSRGTGVFEQYF
TRBJ2-4,TRBV12-3/TRBV12-4,CASSFLISGGQGSARPKNIQYF